These 12 T cell receptor beta chains originate from one sample sequenced in a study of PD-L1 blockade in urothelial cancer. TCRdb's copy holds only in-frame clones and misses some; the assay was immunoSEQ multiplex PCR. The table lists about 120,000 clones, about 83% of them singletons. Time point of the sample: peripheral blood 6 weeks after treatment start. Sample: PBMCs, taken around atezolizumab (anti-PD-L1) treatment. Receptors were obtained from a man aged 50 to 59 with urothelial cancer.

The rearrangement links TRBV11-2 to TRBJ2-1; 11 bases line up with TRBD2. Germline loops: CDR1 SGHAT, CDR2 FQNNGV. This CDR3 spans 15 amino acids. J gave up 8 bases and V 6 bases, and 9 bases lay outside the gene matches. The CDR3 DNA reads as TGTGCCAGCAGTGACACTAGCGGGAGTATCTATGAGCAGTTCTTC. This translates into CASSDTSGSIYEQFF.

This clone was observed a single time. This chain links TRBV28 with TRBJ1-3; the D gene is possibly TRBD1 (5 bases). Trimming took off 7 bases at V and 4 bases at J, with 14 bases between the two ends. This CDR3 has 14 amino acids. From germline, CDR1 is MDHEN and CDR2 SYDVKM. In nucleotides, the CDR3 is TGTGCCAGCATCGCAAGGGGTGCGGGAAACACCATATATTTT. Translating gives CASIARGAGNTIYF.

This chain links TRBV28 with TRBJ2-1; TRBD1 aligns across 7 bases. CDR3 size: 17 residues. With V trimmed by 3 bases and J by 0 bases, 8 bases remained unmatched. Germline V gene sequence: CDR1 MDHEN, CDR2 SYDVKM. CDR3: CASSFWGQRSSYNEQFF. CDR3 coding DNA: TGTGCCAGCAGTTTTTGGGGACAGCGGAGCTCCTACAATGAGCAGTTCTTC. The whole variable domain, remainder taken from reference TRBV28 and TRBJ2-1, is DVKVTQSSRYLVKRTGEKVFLECVQDMDHENMFWYRQDPGLGLRLIYFSYDVKMKEKGDIPEGYSVSREKKERFSLILESASTNQTSMYLCASSFWGQRSSYNEQFFGPGTRLTVL.

This clone was seen just once. J is TRBJ2-3 and V is TRBV5-1, with 9 positions matching TRBD2. Germline V gene lookup returns CDR1 SGHRS and CDR2 YFSETQ. The CDR3 has 18 amino acids. The J segment lost 2 bases and the V segment lost 0 bases, leaving 10 bases of the junction unmatched. DNA for the CDR3: TGCGCCAGCAGCTTGGGACCGTCGCGGGAGGGCCCCACAGATACGCAGTATTTT. Protein: CASSLGPSREGPTDTQYF.

This clone was detected a few times. The chain recombines TRBV2 with TRBJ1-5; D perhaps matches TRBD1 (6 bases). CDR3 length: 15 amino acids. Germline CDR1 is SNHLY and CDR2 is FYNNEI. With 4 bases removed from V and 1 base from J, the gap between germline ends came to 11 bases. CDR3 in DNA: TGTGCCAGCAGTGCCGAACAGGGCAGCAATCAGCCCCAGCATTTT. Its protein is CASSAEQGSNQPQHF.

The chain carries TRBV2 and TRBJ2-3, with TRBD2 matching over 10 bases. This CDR3 region has 14 residues. Trimming at V came to 8 bases and at J to 1 base, leaving 3 bases not matched to a gene. From germline, CDR1 is SNHLY and CDR2 FYNNEI. In DNA form, the CDR3 reads TGTGCCAGCGGGGGGACTAGCGGCACAGATACGCAGTATTTT. It specifies CASGGTSGTDTQYF.

The CDR3 spells CASRRLAGAYEQYF. CDR3 DNA sequence: TGTGCCAGCAGGAGACTAGCGGGAGCCTACGAGCAGTACTTC. The chain joins TRBV6-1 to TRBJ2-7; 12 positions agree with TRBD2. CDR1 is MNHNS and CDR2 is SASEGT in the germline V gene. Losses at the gene ends were 6 bases for V and 2 bases for J; bases not matched to a gene: 2. CDR3 length equals 14 residues.

V gene TRBV11-2 combines with J gene TRBJ1-5; 8 bases are shared with TRBD1. The CDR3 is 16 amino acids. Germline V gene lookup returns CDR1 SGHAT and CDR2 FQNNGV. The J segment lost 6 bases and the V segment lost 2 bases, leaving 9 bases of the junction unmatched. The CDR3 nucleotides read TGTGCCAGCAGCTTATCCGGACAGGGAGTGACTCAGCCCCAGCATTTT. Its translation is CASSLSGQGVTQPQHF.

The chain links TRBV18 to TRBJ2-7; 9 positions agree with TRBD2. Trimming at V came to 3 bases and at J to 5 bases, leaving 5 bases not matched to a gene. This CDR3 region has 14 residues. Germline V gene sequence: CDR1 KGHSH, CDR2 LQKENI. The CDR3 protein is CASSPQRGEDEQYF. CDR3 in DNA: TGTGCCAGCTCACCCCAGCGGGGGGAAGACGAGCAGTACTTC.

This sequence joins TRBV7-9 and TRBJ1-6, with D possibly matching TRBD1 (6 bases). This CDR3 spans 14 amino acids. Germline V gene sequence: CDR1 SEHNR, CDR2 FQNEAQ (reference sequence). V gave up 1 base and J gave up 5 bases, with 6 bases separating them. The CDR3 DNA sequence: TGTGCCAGCAGCTTAGACAGGGATAATTCACCCCTCCACTTT. Its translation is CASSLDRDNSPLHF.

The chain combines TRBV18 with TRBJ1-1; D remains unclear. V was cut by 2 bases and J by 5 bases, with 12 bases left in between. Germline V lookup: CDR1 KGHSH, CDR2 LQKENI. CDR3 size: 14 residues. The CDR3 DNA follows: TGTGCCAGCTCACCATGGGAGGAAGGGACTGAAGCTTTCTTT. This encodes CASSPWEEGTEAFF.

The CDR3: CASRVGYGYTF. The CDR3 nucleotides are TGTGCCAGCCGGGTAGGCTATGGCTACACCTTC. The chain links TRBV6-6 to TRBJ1-2; D gene ambiguous. Germline V gives CDR1 MNHNY, CDR2 SVGAGI (reference sequence). This CDR3 has 11 amino acids. Trimming cost V 8 bases and J 4 bases, with 8 bases left between them.